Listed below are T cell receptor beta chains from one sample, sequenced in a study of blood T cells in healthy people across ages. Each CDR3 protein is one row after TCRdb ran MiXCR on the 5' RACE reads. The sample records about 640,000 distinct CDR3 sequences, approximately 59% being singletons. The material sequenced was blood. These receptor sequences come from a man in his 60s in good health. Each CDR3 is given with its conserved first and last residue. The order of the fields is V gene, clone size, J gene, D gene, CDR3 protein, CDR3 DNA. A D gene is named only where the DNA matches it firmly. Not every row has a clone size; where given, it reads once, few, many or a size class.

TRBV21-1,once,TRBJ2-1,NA,CASLSSGTGVVNEQFF,TGTGCCAGCTTATCCTCCGGGACAGGGGTAGTTAATGAGCAGTTCTTC
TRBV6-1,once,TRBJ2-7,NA,CASSVKYEQYF,TGTGCCAGCAGTGTTAAGTACGAGCAGTACTTC
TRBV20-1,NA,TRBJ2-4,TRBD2,CSAQEGTSVSGEQYF,TGCAGTGCTCAGGAGGGGACTAGCGTATCGGGAGAGCAGTACTTC
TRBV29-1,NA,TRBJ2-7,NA,CSGQGAGYEQYF,TGCAGCGGACAGGGAGCGGGCTACGAGCAGTACTTC
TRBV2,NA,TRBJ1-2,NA,CASTWGHYGYTF,TGTGCCAGCACATGGGGGCACTATGGCTACACCTTC
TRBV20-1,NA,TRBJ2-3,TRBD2,CSARATSGTDTQYF,TGCAGTGCTAGAGCGACTAGCGGGACAGATACGCAGTATTTT
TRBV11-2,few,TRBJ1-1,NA,CASSFPSAGTEAFF,TGTGCCAGCAGCTTCCCGTCGGCGGGCACTGAAGCTTTCTTT
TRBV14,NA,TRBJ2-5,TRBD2,CASSPTSGAQETRYF,TGTGCCAGCAGCCCGACTAGCGGGGCACAAGAGACCCGGTACTTC
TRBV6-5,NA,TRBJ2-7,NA,CASKSGIGPYEQYF,TGTGCCAGCAAGAGTGGGATTGGGCCCTACGAGCAGTACTTC
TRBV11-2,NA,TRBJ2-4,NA,CASSNRDIGGLYF,TGTGCCAGCAGCAATCGGGACATTGGGGGATTGTACTTC
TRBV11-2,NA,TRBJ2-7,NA,CASSQGPRVYEQYF,TGTGCCAGCAGCCAGGGACCACGGGTCTACGAGCAGTACTTC